This TCR beta chain stems from a study of T cell repertoires in breast cancer. Study-wide context: Samples were breast cancer tumors, lymph nodes and blood from patients, and control blood. ER+/PR+ status applied to most of the 20 or so tumors. Study-level results: Genuine antitumor clones may have been lost with singletons or partial tumor sampling.

As to this clonotype: The antigen is undetermined.

The expanded emulsion RT-PCR method captured paired alpha and beta chains from CD8+ T cells. During the second nested PCR, blocking oligonucleotides suppressed genes that were not paired. TCRdb ran MiXCR on the emulsion pairing reads and lists one entry per CDR3 protein. The table includes tens of thousands of distinct CDR3 sequences, about 48% detected once. The sample was CD8+ T cells. This sequence was found in a pool of human donors with breast cancer or a healthy control (not recorded which).

The CDR3 DNA reads as TGTGCCAGCAGTTTGCAGACCCTGAACACCGGGGAGCTGTTTTTT. Translation gives CASSLQTLNTGELFF. The chain recombines TRBV27 with TRBJ2-2; unclear D gene. This CDR3 is 15 amino acids long. Germline loops: CDR1 MNHEY, CDR2 SMNVEV (reference sequence). Trimming took off 3 bases at V and 1 base at J, with 9 bases between the two ends.